The clone carrying this T cell receptor (beta chain) has only a few counts. What it recognizes is unknown. Markers CD45RO/CCR7/CD25/CD127/CD95/CD27 served to sort CD4+ naive, central memory, regulatory and stem cell-like memory cells. The sample comes from a study of beta chain features in type 1 diabetes. Study observations and caveats: Any role of HLA type in TCRB rearrangement remained unresolved here.

With V trimmed by 0 bases and J by 3 bases, 7 bases remained unmatched. CDR1 and CDR2 from the germline V gene are LGHNA and YNFKEQ. The CDR3 contains 16 residues. Expressed TCRB transcripts were sequenced because the entire RNA isolate underwent reverse transcription. The method was immunoSEQ multiplex PCR; TCRdb's version includes in-frame clones alone and lacks a portion of them. The sample shows some 360,000 clones, roughly a fifth of them seen only once. This receptor was obtained from a young woman in good health. The V gene is TRBV4-2, the J gene TRBJ2-7; TRBD1 matches at 8 bases. The sequencing sample was made of naive CD4+ T cells from blood. The CDR3 DNA reads TGTGCCAGCAGCCAAGATACGGACAGGGAGAGCTACGAGCAGTACTTC. Protein product: CASSQDTDRESYEQYF.